This paragraph reports one TCR beta chain. The antigen remains undetermined. V was pared by 0 bases and J by 4 bases, with 5 bases between. The germline V gene has CDR1 SGDLS and CDR2 YYNGEE. The CDR3 length is 13 residues. The sorted Tregs were CD4+CD25+CD127-/low cells. Study conclusions and caveats: The larger cohort examined one V-J beta rearrangement, not whole repertoires. Tumor Treg TCRs overlapped most with tumor naive CD4+ cells. Tumor memory CD4+ T cell TCR gene usage clustered with blood and lymph node memory CD4+ cells and lymph node naive CD4+ cells.

After constant-region reverse-primer amplification, full-length variable regions underwent semi-nested PCR with Nested Universal Primer A. From the 5' RACE reads, TCRdb called clonotypes with MiXCR, one entry per CDR3 protein. The sample holds around 44,000 distinct CDR3 sequences, 22% seen once. Sequenced: Tregs sorted from blood. The clonotype was recovered from a female donor with breast cancer. This chain links TRBV9 with TRBJ1-5; D is perhaps TRBD1 (5 bases). In DNA, the CDR3 is TGTGCCAGCAGCGTAGGACAGAATCAGCCCCAGCATTTT. Residues: CASSVGQNQPQHF. Complete variable domain (other parts from reference TRBV9 and TRBJ1-5): DSGVTQTPKHLITATGQRVTLRCSPRSGDLSVYWYQQSLDQGLQFLIQYYNGEERAKGNILERFSAQQFPDLHSELNLSSLELGDSALYFCASSVGQNQPQHFGDGTRLSIL.